The present entry profiles one TCR beta chain with its context. No cognate antigen has been identified for it. The sample holds no much larger clone one base away, and base qualities are not on file. TCRbeta CDR3 regions were amplified from genomic DNA using the immunoSEQ Assay, a bias-controlled multiplex PCR. The paper's processing steps were these. The number of nucleated cells in each sample was estimated from the amplification of reference gene primers within the assay. Sequence reads were collapsed and filtered to measure the absolute abundance of every unique TCRbeta CDR3 rearrangement. Productive Simpson clonality was computed per sample as the square root of Simpson's diversity index over productive rearrangements. The clones in this table, taken by TCRdb from immuneACCESS, are in-frame only. Not every clone is retained; where verified, under half of the shortfall comes from an unresolved V gene, and the cause of the rest is unknown. The DNA gave D and trimming, while V, J and clone size come from that table. The sample yields tens of thousands of clones; under 95% were counted once. The ten largest clones represent approximately 4.8% of the sample.

Whole blood was collected in K2EDTA tubes by collaborating institutions according to the institutions' own protocols. For TCRbeta analysis, collaborator samples were shipped as frozen whole blood, as isolated PBMCs, or as DNA extracted from either sample type. The record originates from a study of blood T cell repertoires in COVID-19 (dated by TCRdb to about 2020). In terms of the full investigation: Collaborator samples came from the United States, Italy and Spain and covered acute and convalescent phases of COVID-19. The material from the prospective study consisted of cDNA or gDNA derived from T cells, B-cell-depleted T cells, or PBMCs. The dataset comprised deeply sampled blood TCRbeta repertoires from subjects exposed to, actively infected with, or recovered from COVID-19. The repertoires were released in a freely available public database meant as a resource for research on the immune response to SARS-CoV-2. The samples were drawn from the first 160 participants of the ongoing ImmuneRACE study and from 1,254 subjects provided by 6 global collaborators. Sample metadata almost always included a de-identified subject ID, COVID-19 status, age in years and sex. Where available, HLA class I and class II types were obtained from metadata supplied by the sample provider rather than from assay-based typing. Here is what the overall study found, with its caveats: The amount of clinical and demographic metadata varied by source and participant and was provided uncurated.

A distance of 15 bases separates the germline ends of V and J, which lose 6 bases and 7 bases respectively. Including the terminal cysteine and phenylalanine, the CDR3 comprises 13 residues. Kept here is only the CDR3 DNA, which spans 39 bases and is read in frame from base 1. CDR1 and CDR2 were assigned from the germline V gene (reference sequence) as LNHDA and SQIVND. The sequenced sample consisted of peripheral blood. This TCR was sampled from a woman aged 55-69 years with active COVID-19. In this chain, TRBV19 is recombined with TRBJ1-1; no D gene call is confident. The sequence in DNA is TGTGCCAGTAGCCGGGGATCAGGATTTGAAGCTTTCTTT. Its protein reads: CASSRGSGFEAFF. When the CDR3 is completed using the reference TRBV19 and TRBJ1-1 genes on either side, the full variable domain is DGGITQSPKYLFRKEGQNVTLSCEQNLNHDAMYWYRQDPGQGLRLIYYSQIVNDFQKGDIAEGYSVSREKKESFPLTVTSAQKNPTAFYLCASSRGSGFEAFFGQGTRLTVV.